A single T cell receptor beta chain is shown here with its context. Germline CDR1 and CDR2: MNHEY and SVGEGT. This CDR3 has 13 residues. With V trimmed by 7 bases and J by 10 bases, 8 bases remained unmatched. This specimen comes from a study of tumor and adjacent non-tumor tissue in lung cancer. No cell sorting was done before RNA was extracted from the tissue. The normal lung tissue was taken more than 3 cm from the tumor edge. A modified ARM-PCR protocol with three rounds of nested PCR amplified TCRbeta. TCRdb ran MiXCR on the multiplex PCR reads and lists one entry per CDR3 protein. The repertoire consists of 100,000 or so distinct CDR3 sequences, with 50% to 70% occurring once and the leading ten covering around 20%.

Sequencing used distant non-tumor lung tissue. The sequence was obtained from a man aged 25-45 years with non-small cell lung cancer. V gene TRBV6-2 or TRBV6-3 combines with J gene TRBJ2-4; TRBD1 matches 9 bases. The CDR3 DNA is TGTGCCAGCAAGACAGGGGGGCTGAATATTCAGTACTTC. Amino acids: CASKTGGLNIQYF.